This TCR beta chain is from a study of beta chain features in type 1 diabetes. General study points: There was a moderate but significant shortening of TCRB CDR3s in all four CD4+ subsets of Type 1 diabetes patients.

Every isolated RNA sample was fully reverse transcribed, so sequencing captured expressed TCRB transcripts. The data were produced by immunoSEQ multiplex PCR, yet TCRdb's version contains in-frame clones alone and is incomplete. The profile covers around 300,000 clones, with 8% appearing a single time and roughly 1% taken by the ten largest. This clone has just a few counts. Its antigen is unidentified. Other DNA sequences of this sample code for an identical CDR3. The germline V gene encodes CDR1 SEHNR and CDR2 FQNEAQ (reference sequence). V lost 1 base, J lost 8 bases, and 11 bases lay in between. The CDR3 is made up of 14 amino acids.

V is TRBV7-9 and J is TRBJ1-4, with D perhaps matching TRBD1 (5 bases). Sequencing was performed on central memory CD4+ T cells from blood. This clonotype was sampled from a young woman in good health. CDR3 sequence (DNA): TGTGCCAGCAGCTTAGAAGGGGTCCACGAAAAACTGTTTTTT. Encoded protein: CASSLEGVHEKLFF.